This T cell receptor beta chain was captured by sequencing in a study of T cells after yellow fever vaccination. This clonotype has just a few counts. Its antigen is unknown. Points from the study as a whole: Although the secondary response was weaker, it peaked faster, at day 5 versus 15. Most clones from primary vaccination were detected again post-booster (around 95% CD4, about 88% CD8).

Germline lookup yields CDR1 SGHRS and CDR2 YFSETQ. The CDR3 sequence is 16 residues long. With V trimmed by 4 bases and J by 1 base, 8 bases remained unmatched. It was through 5'RACE template switching that TCR cDNA was made, with a universal primer site and UMIs added. TCRdb used MiXCR to reprocess the 5' RACE reads, holding one entry per CDR3 protein. Of hundreds of thousands of distinct CDR3 sequences listed, roughly an eighth are singletons. The clonotype comes from a man aged 18 to 30 who received the YFV17D yellow fever vaccine. Sample: CD4+ T cells sorted from PBMCs, taken 15 days after the yellow fever booster vaccination. V is TRBV5-1 and J is TRBJ2-3; the match to TRBD2 covers 8 bases. The CDR3 sequence: CASSTGQRGRTDTQYF. CDR3 in DNA: TGCGCCAGCAGCACCGGCCAGCGGGGGCGCACAGATACGCAGTATTTT.